This T cell receptor (beta chain) was documented in a study of OX40 agonist ivuxolimab in advanced cancers. Whole-study context: Those enrolled were 80% to 85% male, with a mean age of about 60 years and ages from 23 to 79. Overall study findings and caveats: Both CD4+ and CD8+ T cell populations in blood had undergone clonal expansion by week 6 at 0.1 to 3.0 mg/kg.

On cycle 4 day 1 and cycle 7 day 1, as well as at baseline, blood was sampled. Libraries were prepared by immunoSEQ multiplex PCR; TCRdb keeps only in-frame clonotypes and omits some of them. The sample includes tens of thousands of clones, 89% of them seen just once. In this sample, this clone turned up once. Its antigen is not identified. V was shortened by 8 bases and J by 4 bases, with 14 bases between the two germline ends. The CDR3 length is 14 residues. Germline CDR1 MNHNS, CDR2 SASEGT. This sequence joins TRBV6-1 and TRBJ2-2; D tentatively fits TRBD1 or TRBD2 (5 bases each). The sample here was CD4+ or CD8+ T cells sorted from blood, taken in a trial of the OX40 agonist ivuxolimab. The receptor comes from an adult with an advanced solid tumor such as melanoma, head and neck, liver or kidney cancer. The CDR3 DNA reads as TGTGCCAGCTCCCAGCGGACATTCACCGGGGAGCTGTTTTTT. This translates into CASSQRTFTGELFF.